A selection of T cell receptor beta chains follows, all from one sample in a study of regulatory T cells in long-lasting Graves disease. MiXCR, applied by TCRdb to the multiplex PCR reads, yields one record per CDR3 protein. Of hundreds of thousands of distinct CDR3 sequences in the sample, less than 25% were seen once. The material sequenced was peripheral blood mononuclear cells (PBMCs), taken when the disease was refractory, from a patient treated with antithyroid drugs. The receptors stem from a female donor with Graves disease. Each CDR3 is given with its conserved first and last residue. Each record gives: J gene, V gene, clone size, D gene, CDR3 protein, CDR3 DNA. A D gene is named only where the DNA matches it firmly. Clone size appears in some rows only: once, few, many, or a class for an expanded clone.

>TRBJ1-2|TRBV27|many|TRBD1
CASTGTAGGYTF
TGTGCCAGCACCGGGACAGCGGGGGGCTACACCTTC
>TRBJ1-1|TRBV5-5|.|TRBD1
CASSFERQGAGNTEAFF
TGTGCCAGCAGCTTCGAGAGACAGGGGGCGGGTAACACTGAAGCTTTCTTT
>TRBJ2-7|TRBV29-1|.|.
CSVVRGASYEQYF
TGCAGCGTTGTAAGGGGAGCATCCTACGAGCAGTACTTC
>TRBJ2-5|TRBV20-1|many|.
CSARAQVETQYF
TGCAGTGCTAGGGCCCAGGTAGAGACCCAGTACTTC
>TRBJ1-1|TRBV7-9|many|.
CASSLEGSNTEAFF
TGTGCCAGCAGCTTAGAGGGATCCAACACTGAAGCTTTCTTT
>TRBJ1-5|TRBV7-2|many|.
CASSWRGQSNQPQHF
TGTGCCAGCAGCTGGCGCGGACAGAGCAATCAGCCCCAGCATTTT
>TRBJ2-7|TRBV11-2|once|TRBD1
CASTAGTGYEQYF
TGTGCCAGCACCGCGGGGACAGGGTACGAGCAGTACTTC
>TRBJ2-5|TRBV30|many|.
CAWSDERETQYF
TGTGCCTGGAGTGACGAGCGTGAGACCCAGTACTTC
>TRBJ1-2|TRBV27|many|.
CASSLSPLVGYTF
TGTGCCAGCAGTTTATCGCCTCTGGTTGGCTACACCTTC
>TRBJ1-1|TRBV27|many|.
CASSFGSNRLDHTEAFF
TGTGCCAGCAGTTTCGGGTCAAATCGCCTAGACCACACTGAAGCTTTCTTT
>TRBJ1-1|TRBV28|many|.
CASPPTGGPSMNTEAFF
TGTGCCAGCCCCCCGACCGGGGGCCCTTCAATGAACACTGAAGCTTTCTTT
>TRBJ1-5|TRBV5-1|.|.
CASSHPKVHLNQPQHF
TGCGCCAGCAGCCATCCAAAAGTACACCTAAATCAGCCCCAGCATTTT
>TRBJ2-2|TRBV7-3|.|.
CASSSMPGPGGLVGELFF
TGTGCCAGCAGCTCGATGCCTGGACCGGGTGGGCTCGTCGGGGAGCTGTTTTTT
>TRBJ1-6|TRBV30|.|.
CAWSVDGGVNSPLHF
TGTGCCTGGAGTGTCGATGGGGGCGTAAATTCACCCCTCCACTTT
>TRBJ2-7|TRBV5-5|few|TRBD1
CASSDRGKWSYEQYF
TGTGCCAGCAGTGACAGGGGGAAATGGTCCTACGAGCAGTACTTC
>TRBJ1-2|TRBV28|many|TRBD1
CASRLAGTEYGYTF
TGTGCCAGCAGACTCGCCGGGACAGAGTATGGCTACACCTTC
>TRBJ2-7|TRBV5-5|few|TRBD1
CASTQGAGEQYF
TGTGCCAGTACACAGGGGGCCGGCGAGCAGTACTTC
>TRBJ2-7|TRBV20-1|once|TRBD2
CSAIAGANYEQYF
TGCAGTGCCATAGCGGGAGCGAACTACGAGCAGTACTTC
>TRBJ2-3|TRBV12-3/TRBV12-4|few|TRBD2
CASSRMAGAGDTQYF
TGTGCCAGCAGTCGAATGGCGGGAGCTGGAGATACGCAGTATTTT
>TRBJ2-7|TRBV29-1|.|.
CSVGRQNEQYF
TGCAGCGTGGGGAGACAGAACGAGCAGTACTTC
>TRBJ2-5|TRBV7-9|few|TRBD1
CASSFGDRGSQETQYF
TGTGCCAGCAGCTTTGGGGACAGGGGGTCCCAAGAGACCCAGTACTTC
>TRBJ2-2|TRBV6-2/TRBV6-3|.|TRBD1
CASSYFGAGTGYSTGELFF
TGTGCCAGCAGTTACTTTGGTGCCGGGACAGGGTATTCTACCGGGGAGCTGTTTTTT
>TRBJ2-5|TRBV7-3|.|TRBD2
CASRTVGLAGGQETQYF
TGTGCCAGCAGGACTGTGGGACTAGCGGGAGGACAAGAGACCCAGTACTTC
>TRBJ1-1|TRBV19|.|TRBD1
CASKGQGTDTEAFF
TGTGCCAGTAAGGGACAGGGGACGGACACTGAAGCTTTCTTT
>TRBJ2-7|TRBV5-1|.|TRBD1
CASSFTGDRYEQYF
TGCGCCAGCAGCTTTACAGGGGACCGCTACGAGCAGTACTTC
>TRBJ2-5|TRBV30|few|TRBD2
CAWRSRREGYGRETQYF
TGTGCCTGGAGATCTCGGCGGGAGGGCTACGGGCGGGAGACCCAGTACTTC
>TRBJ1-1|TRBV5-5|few|TRBD1
CASSSSTGDTEAFF
TGTGCCAGCAGCTCCTCGACAGGGGACACTGAAGCTTTCTTT
>TRBJ2-7|TRBV7-2|few|.
CASSSQPGAIYEQYF
TGTGCCAGCAGCTCCCAGCCGGGAGCTATCTACGAGCAGTACTTC
>TRBJ2-7|TRBV14|few|TRBD1
CASSQAHRTGKIEQYF
TGTGCCAGCAGCCAAGCTCATAGGACAGGGAAAATCGAGCAGTACTTC
>TRBJ1-5|TRBV12-3/TRBV12-4|.|.
CASRGESPNQPQHF
TGTGCCAGCAGAGGGGAGTCCCCTAATCAGCCCCAGCATTTT
>TRBJ2-7|TRBV7-6|.|TRBD2
CASSSQRWPAGSYEQYF
TGTGCCAGCAGCTCACAACGGTGGCCAGCGGGATCTTACGAGCAGTACTTC
>TRBJ1-5|TRBV15|few|TRBD1
CATSRDPHTPGQGWGDWSNQPQHF
TGTGCCACCAGCAGAGATCCCCACACTCCAGGACAGGGGTGGGGGGATTGGAGCAATCAGCCCCAGCATTTT
>TRBJ1-2|TRBV28|many|TRBD1
CASSLRGYRDRGPYGYTF
TGTGCCAGCAGTTTGCGTGGATATCGGGACAGGGGGCCCTATGGCTACACCTTC
>TRBJ1-3|TRBV30|.|.
CAWSVPEAWGNTIYF
TGTGCCTGGAGTGTACCGGAGGCGTGGGGAAACACCATATATTTT
>TRBJ2-5|TRBV9|.|.
CASSESPGPQRETQYF
TGTGCCAGCAGCGAAAGCCCCGGGCCCCAGAGGGAGACCCAGTACTTC
>TRBJ1-1|TRBV29-1|many|.
CSVNKDTEAFF
TGCAGCGTCAATAAGGACACTGAAGCTTTCTTT
>TRBJ2-2|TRBV7-6|.|.
CASSLGWQGISTGELFF
TGTGCCAGCAGCTTAGGTTGGCAGGGGATATCCACCGGGGAGCTGTTTTTT
>TRBJ1-1|TRBV27|many|.
CASSSIPPLSGNTEAFF
TGTGCCAGCAGTTCTATCCCCCCTTTGTCGGGGAACACTGAAGCTTTCTTT
>TRBJ2-5|TRBV18|many|.
CASSTSRAETQYF
TGTGCCAGCTCAACTTCCCGTGCGGAGACCCAGTACTTC
>TRBJ1-5|TRBV25-1|.|.
CASSRGRYSNQPQHF
TGTGCCAGCAGTAGGGGAAGATATAGCAATCAGCCCCAGCATTTT
>TRBJ1-5|TRBV29-1|many|.
CSVAIGINSNQPQHF
TGCAGCGTTGCTATAGGGATTAATAGCAATCAGCCCCAGCATTTT
>TRBJ2-7|TRBV7-2|.|TRBD1
CASSLRGQGYYEQYF
TGTGCCAGCAGCTTAAGGGGACAGGGTTACTACGAGCAGTACTTC
>TRBJ2-7|TRBV20-1|many|TRBD1
CSASEGTGLSYEQYF
TGCAGTGCTAGCGAAGGGACAGGTTTGTCCTACGAGCAGTACTTC
>TRBJ2-2|TRBV2|.|TRBD2
CASSSTGTSGRNAGELFF
TGTGCCAGCAGTTCTACCGGGACTAGCGGGAGGAACGCCGGGGAGCTGTTTTTT
>TRBJ1-1|TRBV7-8|few|.
CASSPRTEAFF
TGTGCCAGCAGCCCTCGAACTGAAGCTTTCTTT
>TRBJ1-4|TRBV14|many|.
CASSQISWPGREKLFF
TGTGCCAGCAGCCAGATATCGTGGCCAGGACGAGAAAAACTGTTTTTT
>TRBJ2-1|TRBV28|.|.
CASSPGLSSYNEQFF
TGTGCCAGCAGCCCGGGACTTAGCTCCTACAATGAGCAGTTCTTC
>TRBJ1-4|TRBV5-6|.|.
CASSTAEGEKLFF
TGTGCCAGCAGTACCGCGGAGGGTGAAAAACTGTTTTTT
>TRBJ1-2|TRBV28|.|.
CASRSATGDPNRQGYTF
TGTGCCAGCAGATCGGCGACCGGGGACCCCAATCGACAAGGCTACACCTTC
>TRBJ1-5|TRBV18|.|TRBD1
CASSLTHGQGNQPQHF
TGTGCCAGCTCACTGACCCACGGACAGGGCAATCAGCCCCAGCATTTT
>TRBJ1-1|TRBV11-2|many|TRBD1
CASSLAGGDGPNTEAFF
TGTGCCAGCAGCTTAGCAGGGGGCGATGGGCCGAACACTGAAGCTTTCTTT
>TRBJ2-1|TRBV6-1|.|TRBD2
CASSEWSGGYNEQFF
TGTGCCAGCAGTGAATGGAGCGGGGGTTACAATGAGCAGTTCTTC
>TRBJ1-3|TRBV28|many|.
CASSPQGSGNTIYF
TGTGCCAGCTCTCCTCAGGGCTCTGGAAACACCATATATTTT
>TRBJ2-7|TRBV7-9|.|.
CASSFEEPEQYF
TGTGCCAGCAGCTTCGAGGAACCCGAGCAGTACTTC
>TRBJ2-7|TRBV29-1|many|.
CSVDAGNTYEQYF
TGCAGCGTTGATGCGGGAAATACCTACGAGCAGTACTTC
>TRBJ2-2|TRBV12-3/TRBV12-4|many|TRBD2
CASSLAGGNTGELFF
TGTGCCAGCAGCTTAGCGGGTGGGAACACCGGGGAGCTGTTTTTT